This TCR beta chain was identified during a study of radiation and T cells in renal cell carcinoma. Notes on the study in general: No pretreatment tumor biopsies were available for baseline clonotypes. Top tumor clonotypes rose in blood 2 weeks post-radiation, then contracted.

The germline V and J ends were trimmed by 5 bases and 4 bases, with 27 bases remaining between them. The CDR3 covers 18 residues. Germline V gene lookup returns CDR1 SGHTA and CDR2 FQGNSA. This clone was counted a single time. Its antigen is still unknown. Profiling relied on immunoSEQ multiplex PCR, and the TCRdb table lists in-frame clones only, not all of them. The table lists some 78,000 clones, roughly nine tenths of them singletons, with around 6% in the top ten. This sample's time point: blood 4 weeks post-SBRT, at nephrectomy. As for treatment: 15 Gy SBRT to primary tumor, nephrectomy 4 weeks later. Nephrectomy followed 15 Gy stereotactic body radiation by 4 weeks. The patient's renal cell carcinoma had clear cell pathology.

Sequencing used blood, obtained from a patient whose treatment included radiotherapy and nephrectomy. This chain connects TRBV7-2 to TRBJ2-7; D is perhaps TRBD2 (7 bases). This TCR was recovered from a woman aged 70-85 years with renal cell carcinoma. In nucleotides, the CDR3 is TGTGCCAGCAGCCCCCTGACCCTCGGCGGGGGCGCGTTATACGAGCAGTACTTC. It yields the protein CASSPLTLGGGALYEQYF.